What follows are 30 T cell receptor beta chains derived from one specimen sequenced in a study of T cell changes during pregnancy in multiple sclerosis. The repertoire was sequenced with immunoSEQ multiplex PCR; TCRdb's copy has only in-frame clones and lacks some. Altogether about 62,000 clones are present, roughly nine tenths being singletons, with the ten largest covering about 2.5%. Sequenced material: peripheral blood, taken in the first trimester of pregnancy. The receptors shown here come from a female donor with multiple sclerosis, enrolled in a pregnancy study.

This chain uses TRBV2 with TRBJ1-5, with D perhaps matching TRBD1 (5 bases). The germline V gene has CDR1 SNHLY and CDR2 FYNNEI. CDR3 length: 15 residues. V lost 4 bases and J 0 bases, leaving 10 bases between the germline ends. This chain's CDR3 is CASSVGAVSNQPQHF. Written as DNA, the CDR3 is TGTGCCAGCAGTGTAGGGGCAGTTAGCAATCAGCCCCAGCATTTT. The full variable domain, completed using reference TRBV2 and TRBJ1-5, is EPEVTQTPSHQVTQMGQEVILRCVPISNHLYFYWYRQILGQKVEFLVSFYNNEISEKSEIFDDQFSVERPDGSNFTLKIRSTKLEDSAMYFCASSVGAVSNQPQHFGDGTRLSIL.

A single count supports this clone. The gene calls are TRBV21-1 and TRBJ2-3; the table's D call TRBD2 went unverified against the DNA. TRBV21-1 is a recognized pseudogene. This CDR3 contains 17 residues. CDR3: CASSKVGGGLDTDTQYF. CDR3 coding DNA: TGTGCCAGCAGCAAAGTTGGCGGGGGCCTGGACACAGATACGCAGTATTTT.

This chain links TRBV18 with TRBJ2-1, with D perhaps matching TRBD1 (5 bases). The CDR3 loop spans 14 amino acids. Trimming pared 0 bases from V and 7 bases from J, leaving 10 bases between. Germline CDR1 reads KGHSH; CDR2 reads LQKENI. The CDR3 sequence is CASSPPSTANEQFF. CDR3 coding DNA: TGTGCCAGCTCACCACCGTCGACAGCGAATGAGCAGTTCTTC.

The genes are TRBV19 and TRBJ1-1; 11 positions match TRBD1. Trimming cost V 5 bases and J 9 bases; bases outside gene matches: 14. Germline V gene lookup returns CDR1 LNHDA and CDR2 SQIVND (reference sequence). The CDR3 has 16 residues. The CDR3 bases are TGTGCCAGTAGTTCCGGGACAGGGGGTTTCGGAAGACAAGCTTTCTTT. Amino acid sequence: CASSSGTGGFGRQAFF. Variable domain in full (rest from reference TRBV19 and TRBJ1-1): DGGITQSPKYLFRKEGQNVTLSCEQNLNHDAMYWYRQDPGQGLRLIYYSQIVNDFQKGDIAEGYSVSREKKESFPLTVTSAQKNPTAFYLCASSSGTGGFGRQAFFGQGTRLTVV.

CDR3 nucleotide sequence: TGTGCCAGCAGAACCGGAGTCTATGGCTACACCTTC. This encodes CASRTGVYGYTF. The J gene is TRBJ1-2, the V gene TRBV9, with unresolved D. Trimming pared 5 bases from V and 4 bases from J, leaving 9 bases between. Germline lookup yields CDR1 SGDLS and CDR2 YYNGEE. The CDR3 has 12 amino acids.

V and J are TRBV7-8 and TRBJ2-7; a possible D gene is TRBD2 (6 bases). The germline gives CDR1 SGHVS, CDR2 FQNEAQ. CDR3 length: 15 residues. With 5 bases removed from V and 0 bases from J, the gap between germline ends came to 14 bases. The CDR3 region is CASSRGRGDSYEQYF. CDR3 DNA sequence: TGTGCCAGCAGCCGTGGGCGCGGGGACTCCTACGAGCAGTACTTC.

V usage is TRBV18 and J usage is TRBJ2-1; D possibly corresponds to TRBD1 (5 bases). The CDR3 consists of 13 residues. Germline CDR1 reads KGHSH; CDR2 reads LQKENI. Trimming removed 4 bases at V and 3 bases at J, with 7 bases between. Here the CDR3 DNA reads TGTGCCAGCTCACGTCAGGGCTACAATGAGCAGTTCTTC. It codes for CASSRQGYNEQFF.

V gene TRBV5-6 combines with J gene TRBJ2-1; a weak D match, TRBD1 (5 bases). This CDR3 comprises 14 residues. Trimming left V 3 bases short and J 6 bases short, with 13 bases between. Germline CDR1 and CDR2: SGHDT and YYEEEE. As DNA, the CDR3 is TGTGCCAGCAGCTCGCTATTAACAGGCAATGAGCAGTTCTTC. Its translation: CASSSLLTGNEQFF.

This clone was picked up one time. J is TRBJ2-7 and V is TRBV27; tentatively, D is TRBD2 (6 bases). CDR3 length: 14 amino acids. With 3 bases removed from V and 2 bases from J, the gap between germline ends came to 11 bases. Germline V gene lookup returns CDR1 MNHEY and CDR2 SMNVEV (reference sequence). Written as DNA, the CDR3 is TGTGCCAGCAGTTTTAAGGAGGGTCCCTACGAGCAGTACTTC. As protein: CASSFKEGPYEQYF.

This sequence joins TRBV13 and TRBJ2-7, with 10 bases that match TRBD2. With 2 bases clipped from V and 6 bases from J, the junction kept 4 bases outside the gene matches. The CDR3 consists of 14 residues. The germline V gene has CDR1 PRHDT and CDR2 FYEKMQ (reference sequence). As DNA, the CDR3 is TGTGCCAGCAGCTTATTAGCGGGGGGTCTCGAGCAGTACTTC. The encoded protein is CASSLLAGGLEQYF.

The chain employs TRBV5-6 and TRBJ1-2; 8 nucleotides align to TRBD1. The CDR3 has 14 amino acids. Germline V gene data show CDR1 as SGHDT and CDR2 as YYEEEE. With 0 bases clipped from V and 4 bases from J, the junction kept 2 bases outside the gene matches. The chain's CDR3 is CASSLVDRVYGYTF. In nucleotides, the CDR3 is TGTGCCAGCAGCTTGGTGGACAGGGTCTATGGCTACACCTTC.

The CDR3 nucleotides read TGTGCCAGCAGCTTAACAGGGGATGATGAGCAGTTCTTC. This encodes CASSLTGDDEQFF. This sequence joins TRBV7-8 and TRBJ2-1; 7 nucleotides align to TRBD1. CDR1 is SGHVS and CDR2 is FQNEAQ in the germline V gene. This CDR3 has 13 amino acids. J was trimmed by 8 bases and V by 2 bases; bases with no gene match: 3.

The chain employs TRBV28 and TRBJ1-1, with 7 bases identical to TRBD1. From germline, CDR1 is MDHEN and CDR2 SYDVKM. Losses at the gene ends were 4 bases for V and 9 bases for J; bases not matched to a gene: 2. The CDR3 contains 11 residues. In DNA, the CDR3 is TGTGCCAGCAGTTCAGGGGGTAAAGCTTTCTTT. It specifies CASSSGGKAFF.

V usage is TRBV7-6 and J usage is TRBJ2-3; TRBD1 matches at 7 bases. CDR3 length: 14 residues. Germline V gene data show CDR1 as SGHVS and CDR2 as FNYEAQ. V was pared by 5 bases and J by 2 bases, with 4 bases of the junction left unmatched. This CDR3 is CASSIGQATDTQYF. Here the CDR3 DNA reads TGTGCCAGCAGCATTGGACAGGCCACAGATACGCAGTATTTT.

CDR3 sequence (DNA): TGTGCCAGCAGTCCGAACCTGGCGGCGGGGTCAGCCAAAAACATTCAGTACTTC. Translation: CASSPNLAAGSAKNIQYF. V usage is TRBV27 and J usage is TRBJ2-4, with D possibly being TRBD2 (6 bases). Germline V gene data show CDR1 as MNHEY and CDR2 as SMNVEV (reference sequence). The CDR3 loop spans 18 amino acids. V shed 5 bases and J shed 0 bases, with 20 bases lying between them.

The V gene is TRBV18, the J gene TRBJ2-3, with TRBD2 as a possible D gene (6 bases). V was clipped by 2 bases and J by 0 bases, with 9 bases between them. Germline assignment: CDR1 KGHSH and CDR2 LQKENI. This CDR3 spans 15 amino acids. CDR3 region: CASSPSGRSTDTQYF. Here the CDR3 DNA reads TGTGCCAGCTCACCAAGCGGGCGGAGCACAGATACGCAGTATTTT.

The chain has TRBV5-1 and TRBJ2-7; 9 bases are a match to TRBD1. V was clipped by 4 bases and J by 3 bases; unmatched bases: 11. There are 16 residues in the CDR3. Per germline, CDR1 SGHRS and CDR2 YFSETQ. The CDR3 protein is CASSRKPGQGDYEQYF. The CDR3 DNA sequence: TGCGCCAGCAGCAGAAAACCGGGACAGGGAGACTACGAGCAGTACTTC.

The rearrangement joins TRBV18 to TRBJ1-1, with D maybe TRBD1 (6 bases). The CDR3 totals 16 residues. Trimming pared 3 bases from V and 0 bases from J, leaving 14 bases between. Per germline, CDR1 KGHSH and CDR2 LQKENI. CDR3 DNA sequence: TGTGCCAGCTCACCGGAAGAAGGGGGAGTGAACACTGAAGCTTTCTTT. It encodes CASSPEEGGVNTEAFF.

This rearrangement joins TRBV11-2 to TRBJ2-7; 7 bases are a match to TRBD1. Germline V gene lookup returns CDR1 SGHAT and CDR2 FQNNGV. The CDR3 consists of 16 residues. J was trimmed by 1 base and V by 2 bases; bases with no gene match: 8. The CDR3 region is CASSLLTGPPSYEQYF. The DNA of the CDR3 is TGTGCCAGCAGCTTACTGACAGGGCCTCCTTCCTACGAGCAGTACTTC.

V gene TRBV6-5 combines with J gene TRBJ2-2, with 7 nucleotides matching TRBD1. The J segment lost 6 bases and the V segment lost 6 bases, leaving 1 base of the junction unmatched. The germline CDR1 and CDR2 sequences are MNHEY and SVGAGI. The CDR3 consists of 12 residues. The CDR3 DNA is TGTGCCAGCAGAACAGGGGCCGGGGAGCTGTTTTTT. Its protein is CASRTGAGELFF.

The J gene is TRBJ2-1, the V gene TRBV9, with 9 bases identical to TRBD2. This CDR3 has 16 amino acids. Germline V gene data show CDR1 as SGDLS and CDR2 as YYNGEE. With 0 bases clipped from V and 6 bases from J, the junction kept 7 bases outside the gene matches. The DNA of the CDR3 is TGTGCCAGCAGCGTAGGGCCAGGACTAGCGACCAATGAGCAGTTCTTC. Amino acids: CASSVGPGLATNEQFF.

Here the CDR3 DNA reads TGCGCCAGCAGCCAAGAAGGACCAGGGGGCCCCTCCTATAATTCACCCCTCCACTTT. Encoded protein: CASSQEGPGGPSYNSPLHF. The V gene is TRBV4-3, the J gene TRBJ1-6; 8 bases match TRBD1. Germline V CDR1 and CDR2: LGHNA, YSLEER. This CDR3 spans 19 amino acids. V shed 0 bases and J 0 bases; nucleotides not matched to a gene: 7.

This chain connects TRBV18 to TRBJ1-5; 7 bases are a match to TRBD1. The junction had 6 bases not matched to a gene; V was cut back by 4 bases and J by 3 bases. CDR3 size: 15 residues. Germline CDR1 reads KGHSH; CDR2 reads LQKENI. This CDR3 reads CASSLGQSINQPQHF. The CDR3 DNA sequence: TGTGCCAGCTCACTGGGACAGTCGATCAATCAGCCCCAGCATTTT. The full variable domain, its missing parts supplied by reference TRBV18 and TRBJ1-5, is NAGVMQNPRHLVRRRGQEARLRCSPMKGHSHVYWYRQLPEEGLKFMVYLQKENIIDESGMPKERFSAEFPKEGPSILRIQQVVRGDSAAYFCASSLGQSINQPQHFGDGTRLSIL.

V usage is TRBV5-1 and J usage is TRBJ2-3; D possibly corresponds to TRBD2 (5 bases). Deletions cut 1 base from V and 2 bases from J, with 11 bases between. CDR3 length equals 15 residues. The germline gives CDR1 SGHRS, CDR2 YFSETQ. The CDR3 here is CASSLLSSSTDTQYF. The CDR3 DNA reads as TGCGCCAGCAGCTTGTTGTCTAGCTCCACAGATACGCAGTATTTT.

The sample holds one count of this clone. V and J are TRBV5-1 and TRBJ1-1; 10 nucleotides align to TRBD1. The CDR3 consists of 21 residues. V gave up 7 bases and J gave up 1 base; unmatched junction bases: 25. Germline V gene sequence: CDR1 SGHRS, CDR2 YFSETQ. The CDR3 DNA follows: TGCGCCAGCTCTGGGATGACCGGGACAGGGGAAAGATTGGTAGCGAACACTGAAGCTTTCTTT. Translating it yields CASSGMTGTGERLVANTEAFF.

The gene calls are TRBV5-1 and TRBJ2-3, with 10 bases that match TRBD1. This CDR3 has 13 residues. Per germline, CDR1 SGHRS and CDR2 YFSETQ. V shed 8 bases, J shed 4 bases, and the junction held 4 bases outside the gene matches. Here the CDR3 reads CASGTGESDTQYF. The CDR3 nucleotides are TGCGCCAGTGGGACAGGGGAATCAGATACGCAGTATTTT.

V gene TRBV27 combines with J gene TRBJ1-6, with 7 bases lining up with TRBD1. The junction had 8 bases not matched to a gene; V was cut back by 3 bases and J by 3 bases. CDR3 length: 17 residues. Germline assignment: CDR1 MNHEY and CDR2 SMNVEV (reference sequence). The DNA for the CDR3 is TGTGCCAGCAGTTTCCCTCCGACAGGGAGCTATAATTCACCCCTCCACTTT. Protein: CASSFPPTGSYNSPLHF.

CDR3 protein: CASSFQGARGETQYF. The CDR3 DNA reads TGCGCCAGCAGCTTTCAGGGGGCGCGCGGAGAGACCCAGTACTTC. V is TRBV5-1 and J is TRBJ2-5; 8 positions agree with TRBD1. The trim removed 2 bases at V and 4 bases at J, leaving 7 bases unmatched. The CDR3 covers 15 residues. Germline CDR1 SGHRS, CDR2 YFSETQ.

V gene TRBV11-1 combines with J gene TRBJ1-2; TRBD1 matches at 8 bases. The CDR3 length is 13 residues. Germline CDR1 and CDR2: SGHAT and FQDESV (reference sequence). After removal of 3 bases from V and 3 bases from J, the junction contained 0 bases not matched to a gene. The DNA of the CDR3 is TGTGCCAGCAGCTTGACAGGGGACTATGGCTACACCTTC. Its protein product is CASSLTGDYGYTF.

The V call is TRBV5-1, the J call TRBJ1-1; the match to TRBD1 covers 7 bases. The V and J ends lost 1 base and 5 bases, in that order; junction bases with no gene match: 5. The CDR3 has 14 residues. The germline V gene encodes CDR1 SGHRS and CDR2 YFSETQ. CDR3 DNA: TGCGCCAGCAGCTTGACAGGGGTCGGGACTGAAGCTTTCTTT. It codes for CASSLTGVGTEAFF.